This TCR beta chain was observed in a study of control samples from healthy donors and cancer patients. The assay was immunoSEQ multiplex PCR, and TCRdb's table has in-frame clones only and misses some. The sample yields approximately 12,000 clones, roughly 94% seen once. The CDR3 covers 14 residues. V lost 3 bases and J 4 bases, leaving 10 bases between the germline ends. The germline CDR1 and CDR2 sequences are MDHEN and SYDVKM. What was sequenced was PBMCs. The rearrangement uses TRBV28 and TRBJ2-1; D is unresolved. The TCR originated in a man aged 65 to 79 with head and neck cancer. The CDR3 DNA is TGTGCCAGCAGTTTGTCGGGCAGGTACAATGAGCAGTTCTTC. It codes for CASSLSGRYNEQFF. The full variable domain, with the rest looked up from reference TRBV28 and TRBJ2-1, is DVKVTQSSRYLVKRTGEKVFLECVQDMDHENMFWYRQDPGLGLRLIYFSYDVKMKEKGDIPEGYSVSREKKERFSLILESASTNQTSMYLCASSLSGRYNEQFFGPGTRLTVL.